This entry is about one T cell receptor beta chain. Its specificity is unknown. From 5'RACE with constant-segment primers came TCR alpha and TCR beta cDNA libraries that carried sample barcodes and UMIs. TCRdb re-called the 5' RACE reads with MiXCR, one entry per CDR3 protein. The sample contains about 260,000 distinct CDR3 sequences, roughly 8.2% of which appear only once. The source of the sample is a study of T-cell memory formation after mild COVID-19. General observations from the study: Clones contracting over day 15 to 85 were CD4/CD8 balanced, with later expanders leaning CD4+.

This TCR derives from a man between 18 and 29 years old who had mild COVID-19 (a few samples of this study predate the infection). Cell type and time point are not known. The sample consisted of PBMCs or a T cell subset sorted from them (not recorded which).

The CDR3 sequence: CASSLTPGGAADTQYF. CDR3 nucleotides: TGTGCCAGCAGCTTAACACCGGGGGGGGCGGCAGATACGCAGTATTTT. The rearrangement links TRBV7-3 to TRBJ2-3, with 8 bases fitting TRBD2. V trimming: 0 bases; J trimming: 4 bases; junction bases outside the gene matches: 6. This CDR3 contains 16 residues. Germline CDR1 reads SGHTA; CDR2 reads FQGTGA.